This paragraph reports one TCR beta chain. Its specificity is not known. The data were obtained in a study of T cell responses to AZD1222 COVID-19 vaccine. Profiling relied on immunoSEQ multiplex PCR, and the TCRdb table lists in-frame clones only, not all of them. This table holds about 140,000 clones, approximately 91% found once. This CDR3 is 16 amino acids long. Trimming removed 5 bases from V and 1 base from J, with 18 bases in between. Germline V gene data show CDR1 as SGHNT and CDR2 as YYREEE (reference sequence). Study-wide results and caveats: Sampling captured repertoires only after the peak T cell response.

The V and J genes are TRBV5-4 and TRBJ1-1; the D is unclear. The clonotype comes from an adult who received the AZD1222 COVID-19 vaccine. This sample comprised peripheral blood, obtained 28 days after the second AZD1222 dose. The CDR3 DNA follows: TGTGCCAGCAGAATTGGCGGGGAGGTATGGAACACTGAAGCTTTCTTT. Encoded protein: CASRIGGEVWNTEAFF. Variable domain in full (rest from reference TRBV5-4 and TRBJ1-1): ETGVTQSPTHLIKTRGQQVTLRCSSQSGHNTVSWYQQALGQGPQFIFQYYREEENGRGNFPPRFSGLQFPNYSSELNVNALELDDSALYLCASRIGGEVWNTEAFFGQGTRLTVV.